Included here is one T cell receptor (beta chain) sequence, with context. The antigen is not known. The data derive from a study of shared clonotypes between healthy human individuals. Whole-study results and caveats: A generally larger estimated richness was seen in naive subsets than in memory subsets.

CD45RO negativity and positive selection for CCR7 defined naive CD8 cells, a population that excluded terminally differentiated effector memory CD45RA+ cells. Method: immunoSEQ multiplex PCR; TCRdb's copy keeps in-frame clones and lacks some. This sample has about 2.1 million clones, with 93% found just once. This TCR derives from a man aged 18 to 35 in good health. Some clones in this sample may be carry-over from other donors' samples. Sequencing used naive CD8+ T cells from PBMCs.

DNA of the CDR3: TGTGCCAGCAGGTGGACGGTTGCAACTAATGAAAAACTGTTTTTT. It specifies CASRWTVATNEKLFF. This sequence joins TRBV28 and TRBJ1-4; D remains unclear. Between the trimmed V and J ends, which lost 6 bases and 0 bases, there was a span of 11 bases. The CDR3 runs 15 residues. Germline V gene data show CDR1 as MDHEN and CDR2 as SYDVKM.